This is a list of T cell receptor beta chains from one sample in a study of response to subunit inactivated influenza vaccine. MiXCR was run by TCRdb on the RT-PCR reads, yielding one entry per CDR3 protein. The table records fewer than 550,000 distinct CDR3 sequences, about 25% of them present only once. Sequencing used CD4+ T cells sorted from PBMCs, obtained more than 4 days after vaccination. Receptors originate from a man aged 45-65 years who received an inactivated influenza vaccine. Both conserved end residues are part of each CDR3. A D gene is named only where the DNA matches it firmly. Not all rows give a size; the values are once, few, many and, for expanded clones, a class.

V	J	size	D	DNA	CDR3
TRBV5-5	TRBJ2-1	few	TRBD1	TGTGCCAGCAGCTTGGCGTTCGGGCAGGGGGCAGTCTATGAGCAGTTCTTC	CASSLAFGQGAVYEQFF
TRBV24-1	TRBJ2-3	few	-	TGTGCCACCAGCCCTTCCCAGCCAAGCACAGATACGCAGTATTTT	CATSPSQPSTDTQYF
TRBV4-1	TRBJ2-7	-	-	TGCGCCAGCAGCCCCTCTGTCAGGGCCTACGAGCAGTACTTC	CASSPSVRAYEQYF
TRBV11-1	TRBJ2-3	-	TRBD2	TGTGCCAGCAGCTTCAAGGGACTAAAGTTTAATAGCACAGATACGCAGTATTTT	CASSFKGLKFNSTDTQYF
TRBV7-2	TRBJ2-1	-	-	TGTGCCAGCAGCTTAGCGGTACAGGGTATCCCCATCCTCTATGAGCAGTTCTTC	CASSLAVQGIPILYEQFF
TRBV5-5	TRBJ2-1	few	TRBD2	TGTGCCAGCAGCTGGAGGACTAGTCAATCCAATGAGCAGTTCTTC	CASSWRTSQSNEQFF
TRBV28	TRBJ2-5	-	-	TGTGCCACATGGGTCGGCCAGGGAGAGACCCAGTACTTC	CATWVGQGETQYF
TRBV27	TRBJ2-7	-	-	TGTGCCAGCAGTTTCGGGCTAGCGTGGGAGCAGTACTTC	CASSFGLAWEQYF
TRBV12-3/TRBV12-4	TRBJ2-3	few	-	TGTGCCAGCACCCAATCCATTCCGGATACGCAGTATTTT	CASTQSIPDTQYF
TRBV5-1	TRBJ1-5	-	-	TGCGCCAGCAGCGAGGGCAGTAGCAATCAGCCCCAGCATTTT	CASSEGSSNQPQHF
TRBV11-2	TRBJ2-5	-	-	TGTGCCAGCAGCTTTGTAGGAACCCAGTACTTC	CASSFVGTQYF
TRBV30	TRBJ1-5	-	-	TGTGCCTGGAGTGTAGATAGCAATCAGCCCCAGCATTTT	CAWSVDSNQPQHF
TRBV7-2	TRBJ2-7	few	TRBD1	TGTGCCAGCAGCTTAGGCAGGGGGCGAGGCGAGCAGTACTTC	CASSLGRGRGEQYF
TRBV7-2	TRBJ2-1	-	-	TGTGCCAGCAGCCGAAATCTCAATGAGCAGTTCTTC	CASSRNLNEQFF
TRBV20-1	TRBJ2-1	few	-	TGCAGTGCTAGAGATGTCAGTACAGAGGATGCTAACAATGAGCAGTTCTTC	CSARDVSTEDANNEQFF
TRBV5-6	TRBJ2-3	-	TRBD2	TGTGTCAGCAGCTTGGGGGGACTAAGTAGCACAGATACGCAGTATTTT	CVSSLGGLSSTDTQYF
TRBV3-1	TRBJ2-3	few	-	TGTGCCAGCAGCCCTGCATCAGATACGCAGTATTTT	CASSPASDTQYF
TRBV7-2	TRBJ2-5	-	TRBD2	TGTGCCAGCAGTCCAATTAGGGGCGGGGGGGTGCAAGAGACCCAGTACTTC	CASSPIRGGGVQETQYF
TRBV7-9	TRBJ2-3	-	TRBD1	TGTGCCAGCAGCTTCGGACAGGGGTTAGATACGCAGTATTTT	CASSFGQGLDTQYF
TRBV18	TRBJ2-7	-	TRBD1	TGTGCCAGCTCACCCCAATTAGGACAGGGGACCTACGAGCAGTACTTC	CASSPQLGQGTYEQYF
TRBV15	TRBJ2-7	-	TRBD2	TGTGCCACCAGCAGAGATCAAGCGGGGTACGAGCAGTACTTC	CATSRDQAGYEQYF
TRBV28	TRBJ1-2	-	TRBD1	TGTGCCAGCAGTTTTGAGGACAGGGATAACTATGGCTACACCTTC	CASSFEDRDNYGYTF
TRBV5-6	TRBJ2-5	-	-	TGTGCCAGCAGGTTGGCCGGAGGGCAAGAGACCCAGTACTTC	CASRLAGGQETQYF
TRBV7-6	TRBJ2-3	-	-	TGTGCCAGCAGCCGACCCCAAGGTGAACAGCTACGTAAAGATACGCAGTATTTT	CASSRPQGEQLRKDTQYF
TRBV20-1	TRBJ2-2	many	-	TGCAGTCCAGAACCGAACACCGGGGAGCTGTTTTTT	CSPEPNTGELFF
TRBV4-3	TRBJ2-5	-	-	TGCGCCAGCAGCCAAGAATTTGAACAGAGGCAAGAGACCCAGTACTTC	CASSQEFEQRQETQYF
TRBV11-3	TRBJ2-7	few	-	TGTGCCAGCAGCTCCGCGGGCGGGTCCTACGAGCAGTACTTC	CASSSAGGSYEQYF
TRBV11-2	TRBJ2-5	many	TRBD2	TGTGCCAGCAGCTTAGGGGTGTGGAGCGGGAGGAGGAGAGGAGAGACCCAGTACTTC	CASSLGVWSGRRRGETQYF
TRBV10-3	TRBJ2-3	few	-	TGTGCCATCAGTGGTAGGGGGATGGATACGCAGTATTTT	CAISGRGMDTQYF
TRBV20-1	TRBJ2-1	-	TRBD1	TGCAGTGCTAGTCCACTTGCGCAGGGGGTTAGCAATGAGCAGTTCTTC	CSASPLAQGVSNEQFF
TRBV28	TRBJ1-3	-	-	TGTGCCAGCATTGCTGCTCCCTCTGGAAACACCATATATTTT	CASIAAPSGNTIYF
TRBV7-2	TRBJ1-5	-	-	TGTGCCAGCAGCTTACTAGGGGTGAGTCAGCCCCAGCATTTT	CASSLLGVSQPQHF
TRBV7-2	TRBJ2-1	-	TRBD2	TGTGCCAGCAGCTTGACTAGCGGGAGGTGGGAGGAGCAGTTCTTC	CASSLTSGRWEEQFF
TRBV6-1	TRBJ2-7	many	TRBD1	TGTGCCAGCAGTATCGCCGGGACAGGGTTTAGCGAGCAGTACTTC	CASSIAGTGFSEQYF
TRBV6-8	TRBJ1-5	few	TRBD1	TGTGCCAGCAGTTACTCCTGGGGGACAGGGTCCAAGCCCCAGCATTTT	CASSYSWGTGSKPQHF
TRBV5-6	TRBJ2-7	few	-	TGTGCCAGCAGCTTGGGAGTCAGCATCTCCTACGAGCAGTACTTC	CASSLGVSISYEQYF
TRBV12-3/TRBV12-4	TRBJ2-5	-	-	TGTGCCAGCAGTTTAGTTGGGAGTAAGCGGGAGACCCAGTACTTC	CASSLVGSKRETQYF
TRBV11-2	TRBJ2-7	-	TRBD1	TGTGCCAGCAGCTGGCGTATGGGACAGGGTTTCCACGAGCAGTACTTC	CASSWRMGQGFHEQYF
TRBV29-1	TRBJ2-1	few	-	TGCAGCGTGGGCCACAATGAGCAGTTCTTC	CSVGHNEQFF
TRBV20-1	TRBJ2-1	few	-	TGCAGTGCTAGAGATCGCGGGGTATTTCTGCATGAGCAGTTCTTC	CSARDRGVFLHEQFF
TRBV5-6	TRBJ2-3	few	TRBD2	TGTGCCAGCAGCTTGGTCGGTGGGAGGGGAACAGATACGCAGTATTTT	CASSLVGGRGTDTQYF
TRBV12-3/TRBV12-4	TRBJ1-5	-	-	TGTGCCAGCAGTTTCACTGACAGCCATCAGCCCCAGCATTTT	CASSFTDSHQPQHF
TRBV6-2/TRBV6-3	TRBJ2-7	-	-	TGTGCCAGCAGTTACTCCCGGACACTCGAGCAGTACTTC	CASSYSRTLEQYF
TRBV11-2	TRBJ1-2	-	TRBD1	TGTGCCAGCAGCCGGGACAGGGACGACTATGGCTACACCTTC	CASSRDRDDYGYTF
TRBV6-2/TRBV6-3	TRBJ2-1	few	TRBD2	TGTGCCAGCAGTTACTCAAGACTAGCGGGGGGGGGTGAGCAGTTCTTC	CASSYSRLAGGGEQFF
TRBV12-3/TRBV12-4	TRBJ1-1	many	TRBD1	TGTGCCAGCCGTCGACAGGGGAACACTGAAGCTTTCTTT	CASRRQGNTEAFF
TRBV5-1	TRBJ1-6	many	-	TGCGCCAGCAGCTTGGACGGCAGAAATTCACCCCTCCACTTT	CASSLDGRNSPLHF
TRBV27	TRBJ2-7	few	-	TGTGCCAGCAGTTTACGTCCACTCTCCTACGAGCAGTACTTC	CASSLRPLSYEQYF
TRBV20-1	TRBJ2-5	few	-	TGCAGTGCTAGAGATCCGTACAGTCAGGCCCAGTACTTC	CSARDPYSQAQYF
TRBV20-1	TRBJ1-3	few	TRBD1	TGCAGTGCCGCCAGCAGGGGGACAGTAGGAAACACCATATATTTT	CSAASRGTVGNTIYF
TRBV2	TRBJ2-6	-	-	TGTGCCAGCAGTGAGGAGGGACCCTCTGGGGCCAACGTCCTGACTTTC	CASSEEGPSGANVLTF
TRBV28	TRBJ2-2	many	-	TGTGCCAGCAGTTTTCTTCAACCCCGGGACGGCCAGGACACCGGGGAGCTGTTTTTT	CASSFLQPRDGQDTGELFF
TRBV10-3	TRBJ2-1	few	TRBD1	TGTGCCATCAGTGTCCGGGACAGGGTCGATGAGCAGTTCTTC	CAISVRDRVDEQFF